The 19 T cell receptor beta chains listed next were all sequenced from one sample in a study of T cells in Graves' hyperthyroidism and ophthalmopathy. TCR beta CDR3 regions were amplified from RNA. With the HTBI primer set, the TCR CDR3 went through a first round of RT-PCR. TCRdb reprocessed the multiplex PCR reads via MiXCR and lists one record per CDR3 protein. The data show 220,000 or so distinct CDR3 sequences, over 15% seen once. The sequenced sample was blood. The receptors derive from a woman aged 18-29 years with Graves' ophthalmopathy.

The sample holds many counts of this clonotype. This chain uses TRBV12-3 or TRBV12-4 with TRBJ1-3; D gene uncertain. This CDR3 is built from 11 residues. The V end lost 3 bases, the J end lost 4 bases, and 1 base lay between the germline ends. The CDR3: CASSLGNTIYF. The CDR3 bases are TGTGCCAGCAGTTTGGGAAACACCATATATTTT.

This clonotype showed up many times. The chain combines TRBV11-2 with TRBJ2-1; 10 bases fit TRBD2. The CDR3 consists of 16 residues. CDR1 is SGHAT, CDR2 FQNNGV, per germline. Trimming cost V 6 bases and J 0 bases; bases outside gene matches: 5. The CDR3 is CASRKLAGSSYNEQFF. The DNA of the CDR3 is TGTGCCAGCAGAAAACTAGCGGGGAGCTCCTACAATGAGCAGTTCTTC. Complete variable domain (other parts from reference TRBV11-2 and TRBJ2-1): EAGVAQSPRYKIIEKRQSVAFWCNPISGHATLYWYQQILGQGPKLLIQFQNNGVVDDSQLPKDRFSAERLKGVDSTLKIQPAKLEDSAVYLCASRKLAGSSYNEQFFGPGTRLTVL.

This clonotype was counted many times. This CDR3 reads CASSPPAGQGTPLELFF. The CDR3, as DNA: TGCGCCAGCAGCCCCCCGGCCGGACAGGGCACCCCTTTGGAGCTGTTTTTT. J is TRBJ2-2 and V is TRBV4-1; TRBD1 matches at 8 bases. V lost 4 bases, J lost 10 bases, and 17 bases stayed unmatched. Per the germline V gene, CDR1 is MGHRA and CDR2 is YSYEKL. The CDR3 spans 17 residues.

This clonotype has ten or more counts. This sequence joins TRBV20-1 and TRBJ2-2; D gene unclear. Trimming pared 3 bases from V and 6 bases from J, leaving 5 bases between. CDR3 length equals 11 residues. Germline V gives CDR1 DFQATT, CDR2 SNEGSKA (reference sequence). The CDR3 nucleotides read TGCAGTGCTAGGGGTCCCGGGGAGCTGTTTTTT. Translating gives CSARGPGELFF.

This clonotype was counted many times. The V call is TRBV7-3, the J call TRBJ2-2; 12 bases align to TRBD2. Looked up from germline, CDR1 is SGHTA and CDR2 is FQGTGA. The CDR3 totals 18 residues. J gave up 6 bases and V 1 base, and 9 bases lay outside the gene matches. Written as DNA, the CDR3 is TGTGCCAGCAGCTTAAGACCGCGGGCTAGCGGGAGGGCCGGGGAGCTGTTTTTT. This encodes CASSLRPRASGRAGELFF.

The J gene is TRBJ1-1, the V gene TRBV19; 8 bases are a match to TRBD1. With 6 bases clipped from V and 7 bases from J, the junction kept 10 bases outside the gene matches. This CDR3 region has 14 residues. CDR1 is LNHDA, CDR2 SQIVND, per germline (reference sequence). This chain's CDR3 is CASRARQGFSEAFF. The CDR3 coding sequence is TGTGCCAGTAGGGCGAGACAGGGGTTCAGTGAAGCTTTCTTT.

This clonotype was picked up many times. The chain couples TRBV28 to TRBJ2-2, with D perhaps matching TRBD2 (5 bases). CDR1 and CDR2 from the germline V gene are MDHEN and SYDVKM. V lost 7 bases to trimming and J lost 7 bases, with 16 bases between them. The CDR3 runs 14 residues. The CDR3 protein is CASTDLEGDGELFF. In nucleotides, the CDR3 is TGTGCCAGCACCGACCTCGAGGGCGACGGGGAGCTGTTTTTT.

This chain joins TRBV7-9 and TRBJ1-3; 8 bases map to TRBD1. This CDR3 is built from 21 residues. V shed 6 bases and J 3 bases; nucleotides not matched to a gene: 25. Germline V gene data show CDR1 as SEHNR and CDR2 as FQNEAQ (reference sequence). This CDR3 reads CASSLPGQEHLSELSGNTIYF. Written as DNA, the CDR3 is TGTGCCAGCAGTTTACCGGGACAGGAGCATTTATCAGAGTTGAGTGGAAACACCATATATTTT.

This clonotype was picked up a small number of times. This may come from a read error, since a much larger clone is one base off. V gene TRBV27 combines with J gene TRBJ2-7; D is tentatively TRBD1 or TRBD2 (5 bases each). Looked up from germline, CDR1 is MNHEY and CDR2 is SMNVEV (reference sequence). The ends were cut back, 5 bases at V and 0 bases at J, with 17 bases in the middle. The CDR3 is made up of 16 amino acids. CDR3 coding DNA: TGTGCCAGCAGTGAACTCCTCGGGACGCACTCCTACGAGCAGTACTTC. It is translated as CASSELLGTHSYEQYF.

This clonotype came up a few times. This rearrangement joins TRBV19 to TRBJ2-4; D is possibly TRBD1 or TRBD2 (5 bases each). Between the trimmed V and J ends, which lost 7 bases and 2 bases, there was a span of 12 bases. From germline, CDR1 is LNHDA and CDR2 SQIVND (reference sequence). The CDR3 spans 14 residues. CDR3 nucleotide sequence: TGTGCCAGTAAGAGGGGTTTGTCCAAAAACATTCAGTACTTC. Translated: CASKRGLSKNIQYF.

This clonotype was detected ten times or more. This chain links TRBV9 with TRBJ2-7, with TRBD2 matching 10 bases. The J segment lost 6 bases and the V segment lost 0 bases, leaving 3 bases of the junction unmatched. The CDR3 runs 14 residues. Germline assignment: CDR1 SGDLS and CDR2 YYNGEE. The CDR3: CASSVEREGPEQYF. Written as DNA, the CDR3 is TGTGCCAGCAGCGTAGAGCGGGAGGGCCCCGAGCAGTACTTC.

In regard to this clonotype: Possible read error: a much larger clone is one base away. V is TRBV20-1 and J is TRBJ2-2, with D perhaps TRBD1 (7 bases). The germline V gene has CDR1 DFQATT and CDR2 SNEGSKA (reference sequence). The CDR3 has 14 residues. The CDR3 nucleotides are TGCAGTGCCCTTAAAGGGGGCGCTGCCGGGGGGCTGTTTTTT. It encodes CSALKGGAAGGLFF.

This clonotype has a count of ten or more. This chain uses TRBV15 with TRBJ1-4; 7 bases align to TRBD1. V shed 5 bases, J shed 1 base, and the junction held 10 bases outside the gene matches. Germline V gene data show CDR1 as LNHNV and CDR2 as YYDKDF (reference sequence). This CDR3 spans 17 amino acids. CDR3 sequence: CATSPDREALTNEKLFF. The CDR3 region has the DNA TGTGCCACCAGCCCCGACAGGGAAGCTCTAACTAATGAAAAACTGTTTTTT.

Ten or more counts support this clonotype. The V call is TRBV15, the J call TRBJ2-2, with TRBD2 as a possible D gene (5 bases). Germline V CDR1 and CDR2: LNHNV, YYDKDF (reference sequence). The CDR3 loop spans 16 amino acids. Trimming left V 3 bases short and J 2 bases short, with 13 bases between. The CDR3 DNA reads as TGTGCCACCAGCAGTGCTTTGGGAGTAAACACCGGGGAGCTGTTTTTT. This translates into CATSSALGVNTGELFF.

This clonotype was seen at least ten times. The chain employs TRBV28 and TRBJ2-4, with unresolved D. The germline CDR1 and CDR2 sequences are MDHEN and SYDVKM. With 3 bases removed from V and 2 bases from J, the gap between germline ends came to 8 bases. This CDR3 is built from 14 residues. In nucleotides, the CDR3 is TGTGCCAGCAGTTTGGGTCGCACCAAAAACATTCAGTACTTC. Amino acids: CASSLGRTKNIQYF.

This clonotype was seen repeatedly, ten times or more. The rearrangement links TRBV5-4 to TRBJ1-2; TRBD1 is a possible D gene (6 bases). The CDR3 totals 13 residues. Per germline, CDR1 SGHNT and CDR2 YYREEE (reference sequence). V was cut by 4 bases and J by 7 bases, with 14 bases left in between. CDR3 in DNA: TGTGCCAGCAGCACTGACGGGGGCGGTGGCTACACCTTC. Translated: CASSTDGGGGYTF.

The V call is TRBV7-9, the J call TRBJ2-1, with TRBD2 matching over 15 bases. The CDR3 totals 18 residues. The trim removed 5 bases at V and 4 bases at J, leaving 9 bases unmatched. Germline CDR1 SEHNR, CDR2 FQNEAQ (reference sequence). CDR3 DNA sequence: TGTGCCAGCAGCCCGGGCCGGACTAGCGGGAGGGGGTACAATGAGCAGTTCTTC. Its translation: CASSPGRTSGRGYNEQFF.

This clonotype was seen repeatedly, ten times or more. The chain employs TRBV30 and TRBJ1-1; 8 positions match TRBD1. This CDR3 contains 15 residues. The J segment lost 6 bases and the V segment lost 0 bases, leaving 9 bases of the junction unmatched. CDR1 and CDR2 (germline): GTSNPN, SVGIG (reference sequence). CDR3: CAWSVLLDRGPEAFF. As DNA, the CDR3 is TGTGCCTGGAGTGTACTGCTAGACAGGGGCCCTGAAGCTTTCTTT.

The table lists this clonotype with many counts. The chain employs TRBV2 and TRBJ2-5, with a possible D match to TRBD1 (6 bases). The V gene's germline CDR1 is SNHLY and CDR2 FYNNEI. V was pared by 5 bases and J by 4 bases, with 14 bases between. The CDR3 runs to 14 residues. In nucleotides, the CDR3 is TGTGCCAGCAGTTCCACAGGGTTACGAGAGACCCAGTACTTC. Protein product: CASSSTGLRETQYF.